The rows below give T cell receptor beta chains drawn from one sample of a study of OX40 agonist ivuxolimab in advanced cancers. TCRdb keeps only in-frame clones here, not all; method: immunoSEQ multiplex PCR. The sample includes roughly 5,100 clones, about three fifths of them seen just once. The source was CD4+ or CD8+ T cells sorted from blood, collected in a trial of the OX40 agonist ivuxolimab. The receptors here all came from an adult with an advanced solid tumor such as melanoma, head and neck, liver or kidney cancer. Each CDR3 is given with its conserved first and last residue. D genes are given only for firm matches. Expanded clones get a size class; other rows say once, few or many, or leave the size out.

v_call	clone_size	cdr3_length	d_call	j_call	cdr3_nt	cdr3_aa
TRBV9	.	16	TRBD1	TRBJ2-2	TGTGCCAGCAGCGACACGGGACAGCTGAACACCGGGGAGCTGTTTTTT	CASSDTGQLNTGELFF
TRBV4-3	few	17	.	TRBJ1-2	TGCGCCAGCAGCCAAGATATTTCCTTTGGGGAGAACTATGGCTACACCTTC	CASSQDISFGENYGYTF
TRBV9	.	14	.	TRBJ2-7	TGTGCCAGCAGCGTAGAGGGCAGCACCTACGAGCAGTACTTC	CASSVEGSTYEQYF
TRBV9	.	17	TRBD1	TRBJ2-2	TGTGCCAGCAGCCATAAGAGAACAGGGGTAGACACCGGGGAGCTGTTTTTT	CASSHKRTGVDTGELFF
TRBV9	few	16	.	TRBJ2-6	TGTGCCAGCAGCCACGGACGGTCCTCTGGGGCCAACGTCCTGACTTTC	CASSHGRSSGANVLTF
TRBV7-9	few	14	TRBD1	TRBJ1-2	TGTGCCAGCAGCTTAGGACAGGGAATCTATGGCTACACCTTC	CASSLGQGIYGYTF
TRBV7-9	.	16	TRBD1	TRBJ1-4	TGTGCCAGCTTGACAGGGAACTCTGGCGGGAAGGAAAAACTGTTTTTT	CASLTGNSGGKEKLFF
TRBV7-9	.	15	.	TRBJ1-2	TGTGCCAGCAATCCCGGGGGGTATCGTGGCTATGGCTACACCTTC	CASNPGGYRGYGYTF
TRBV5-1	.	13	.	TRBJ2-2	TGCGCCACACGGGACTCCAACACCGGGGAGCTGTTTTTT	CATRDSNTGELFF
TRBV6-6	.	11	.	TRBJ2-7	TGTGCCAGCAGTGAACCCACAGGGTTGTACTTC	CASSEPTGLYF
TRBV4-3	few	15	.	TRBJ1-1	TGCGCCAGCAGCCAAGATGTTGCAGGGCTCCCTGAAGCTTTCTTT	CASSQDVAGLPEAFF
TRBV19	.	12	.	TRBJ1-1	TGTGCCAGTAAGACAGGAAACACTGAAGCTTTCTTT	CASKTGNTEAFF
TRBV4-1	once	14	.	TRBJ2-7	TGCGCCAGCAGCCAAGGACGTTGGGACTACGAGCAGTACTTC	CASSQGRWDYEQYF
TRBV27	medium-sized	14	TRBD1	TRBJ2-1	TGTGCCAGCAGTTCAGGGGGCCCCAACAATGAGCAGTTCTTC	CASSSGGPNNEQFF
TRBV11-2	once	12	.	TRBJ1-1	TGTGCCAGCAGCCTTGACTGGACTGAAGCTTTCTTT	CASSLDWTEAFF
TRBV19	.	15	TRBD2	TRBJ2-1	TGTGCCAGTAGTATAATGGCTAGCGGGGTCCATGAGCAGTTCTTC	CASSIMASGVHEQFF
TRBV4-1	.	14	.	TRBJ2-5	TGCGCCAGCAGCCAAGTCCAGTACCCAGAGACCCAGTACTTC	CASSQVQYPETQYF
TRBV27	medium-sized	14	.	TRBJ1-2	TGTGCCAGCAGTCCCGGGGCGACTAACTATGGCTACACCTTC	CASSPGATNYGYTF
TRBV5-1	few	18	TRBD1	TRBJ1-1	TGCGCCAGCAGCCCCGGGACAGGCGGGGGGTTTAGGTCGACTGAAGCTTTCTTT	CASSPGTGGGFRSTEAFF
TRBV29-1	few	15	.	TRBJ2-2	TGCAGCGTTGACGTATTGGGGGCAGGCACCGGGGAGCTGTTTTTT	CSVDVLGAGTGELFF
TRBV28	.	16	.	TRBJ1-6	TGTGCCAGCAGTGAATGGCCGGCAGGCCCTAATTCACCCCTCCACTTT	CASSEWPAGPNSPLHF
TRBV4-2	.	14	.	TRBJ2-7	TGTGCCAGCAGCCAAGATCTTTCGGGGTACGAGCAGTACTTC	CASSQDLSGYEQYF
TRBV4-1	once	13	.	TRBJ2-3	TGCGCCAGCAGCCCCACTCGAGGGAGGTTCCAGTATTTT	CASSPTRGRFQYF
TRBV9	.	14	.	TRBJ2-7	TGTGCCAGCAGCAAAGAAGGAGGGATCTACGAGCAGTACTTC	CASSKEGGIYEQYF
TRBV19	.	15	.	TRBJ2-6	TGTGCCAGTAATTTTGGGGTCTCTGGGGCCAACGTCCTGACTTTC	CASNFGVSGANVLTF
TRBV4-1	.	15	.	TRBJ2-5	TGCGCCAGCAGCCAGCCCTCGGCCGGATTAGAGACCCAGTACTTC	CASSQPSAGLETQYF
TRBV5-4	few	11	TRBD2	TRBJ2-1	TGTGCCAGCAGCTTTGGGACTATTAAGTTCTTC	CASSFGTIKFF
TRBV4-1	.	15	TRBD1	TRBJ2-1	TGCGCCAGCAGCCCAGGACAGGGAGGATCTGAAGAGCAGTTCTTC	CASSPGQGGSEEQFF
TRBV7-9	.	14	TRBD1	TRBJ2-7	TGTGCCAGCAGCTTCACTAGGGGGCCCTACGAGCAGTACTTC	CASSFTRGPYEQYF
TRBV9	few	12	.	TRBJ1-2	TGTGCCAGCAGCGTAGGAAGGAATGGCTACACCTTC	CASSVGRNGYTF
TRBV7-9	.	12	.	TRBJ2-7	TGTGCCAGCAGCCAAGACAGATACGAGCAGTACTTC	CASSQDRYEQYF
TRBV5-1	.	12	.	TRBJ2-3	TGCGCCAGCAGCTTGGTCCCAGATACGCAGTATTTT	CASSLVPDTQYF
TRBV28	.	15	.	TRBJ1-4	TGTGCCAGCAGTTTATTACAGGAAACTAATGAAAAACTGTTTTTT	CASSLLQETNEKLFF
TRBV19	.	15	.	TRBJ2-3	TGTGCCAGTAGTATACTGGGAGTGGGGGCAGATACGCAGTATTTT	CASSILGVGADTQYF
TRBV7-2	.	19	TRBD2	TRBJ2-5	TGTGCCAGCAGCCAACCGGGGACTAGCGGGGGGGCGTACCAAGAGACCCAGTACTTC	CASSQPGTSGGAYQETQYF
TRBV7-3	.	11	.	TRBJ2-7	TGTGCCAGCAGTCAAGGGGCGGAGCAGTACTTC	CASSQGAEQYF
TRBV29-1	.	12	.	TRBJ1-2	TGCAGCGACCTTCGGAATAACTATGGCTACACCTTC	CSDLRNNYGYTF
TRBV5-4	.	11	.	TRBJ1-1	TGTGCCTCGGTCCAAAACACTGAAGCTTTCTTT	CASVQNTEAFF
TRBV11-1	once	13	.	TRBJ2-7	TGTGCCAGCAGCTACATTAGGGGCTACGAGCAGTACTTC	CASSYIRGYEQYF
TRBV7-6	.	13	.	TRBJ2-3	TGTGCCAGCAGCTTAGTCCAGGCAGATACGCAGTATTTT	CASSLVQADTQYF
TRBV7-9	.	16	TRBD2	TRBJ2-5	TGTGCCAGCAGCTTAGTTCCAGCGGGGGGGCAAGAGACCCAGTACTTC	CASSLVPAGGQETQYF
TRBV7-2	.	16	.	TRBJ1-1	TGTGCCAGCAGCCCCGGGGCAGGTTTGTCGGGCACTGAAGCTTTCTTT	CASSPGAGLSGTEAFF
TRBV6-4	.	15	.	TRBJ2-1	TGTGCCAGCAGCCCTGGGGCATGGGGCTACAATGAGCAGTTCTTC	CASSPGAWGYNEQFF
TRBV28	few	14	.	TRBJ1-5	TGTGCCAGCCGCCGACCCTGGGGCAATCAGCCCCAGCATTTT	CASRRPWGNQPQHF
TRBV4-2	once	12	.	TRBJ1-1	TGTGCCAGCGGCAGGGAGAACACTGAAGCTTTCTTT	CASGRENTEAFF
TRBV4-2	few	14	.	TRBJ2-7	TGTGCCAGCAGCGGGTGGGACAACCTCTACGAGCAGTACTTC	CASSGWDNLYEQYF
TRBV29-1	many	15	.	TRBJ1-2	TGCAGCGTTGGCAGTTCCCTCGGGGACAACTATGGCTACACCTTC	CSVGSSLGDNYGYTF
TRBV6-1	.	10	.	TRBJ2-3	TGTGCCAGCAGTGAAAGGAGGGGGTATTTT	CASSERRGYF
TRBV13	.	16	TRBD1	TRBJ2-1	TGTGCCAGCAGCACCCACGACAGGGGAGGAATTAATGAGCAGTTCTTC	CASSTHDRGGINEQFF
TRBV5-1	.	13	.	TRBJ1-1	TGCGCCAGCAGCTTTGGTGGAAGGTCTGAAGCTTTCTTT	CASSFGGRSEAFF
TRBV27	.	14	.	TRBJ1-6	TGTGCCAGCAGTTTACTGGGCTCTAATTCACCCCTCCACTTT	CASSLLGSNSPLHF
TRBV7-2	.	14	TRBD1	TRBJ1-2	TGTGCCAGCAGGTACAGGGGTTCGTGGTATGGCTACACCTTC	CASRYRGSWYGYTF
TRBV7-2	once	12	.	TRBJ1-2	TGTGCCAGCAGCTTATTAGGAAGGGAGATCACCTTC	CASSLLGREITF
TRBV9	medium-sized	13	.	TRBJ1-1	TGTGCCAGCAGCCCGAGGCCCCAGGGTGAAGCTTTCTTT	CASSPRPQGEAFF
TRBV6-5	.	15	TRBD2	TRBJ2-1	TGTGCCAGCAGTTACTCTAGCGGGGGGGCGGTTGAGCAGTTCTTC	CASSYSSGGAVEQFF